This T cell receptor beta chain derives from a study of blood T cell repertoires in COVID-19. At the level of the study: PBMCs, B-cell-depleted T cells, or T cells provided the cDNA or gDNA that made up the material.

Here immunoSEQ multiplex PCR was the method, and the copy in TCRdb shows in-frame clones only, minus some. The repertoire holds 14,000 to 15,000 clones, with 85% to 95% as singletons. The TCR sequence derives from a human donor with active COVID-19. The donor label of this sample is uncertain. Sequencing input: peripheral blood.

The CDR3 DNA follows: TGTGCCAGCAGCCAGGCCGAGGGCCTCCTCACAGATACGCAGTATTTT. Translated: CASSQAEGLLTDTQYF. This chain links TRBV3-1 (or the pseudogene TRBV3-2) with TRBJ2-3, with D possibly TRBD2 on 5 matching bases. The CDR3 is 16 residues long. V was clipped by 3 bases and J by 2 bases, with 15 bases between them. The germline gives CDR1 LGHDT, CDR2 YNNKEL (reference sequence).